This T cell receptor (beta chain) is from a study of blood T cell repertoires in COVID-19. Overall study context: T cells, B-cell-depleted T cells, or PBMCs provided the cDNA or gDNA that served as material.

TCRdb's copy holds only in-frame clones and misses some; the assay was immunoSEQ multiplex PCR. The repertoire holds 200,000 to 300,000 clones, about nine tenths seen once, with more than 1% in the top ten. Assignments of participants to cohorts depended upon their own reported clinical history. The sequenced sample was PBMCs or T cells enriched from blood (not recorded which). The source is a woman aged 35 to 49 with acute COVID-19.

CDR3: CASSYSELIQPQHF. Written as DNA, the CDR3 is TGTGCCAGCAGTTACTCAGAGCTGATACAGCCCCAGCATTTT. V usage is TRBV6-5 and J usage is TRBJ1-5; D is unclear. The germline gives CDR1 MNHEY, CDR2 SVGAGI. The CDR3 has 14 amino acids. Trimming stripped 0 bases from V and 7 bases from J, with 10 bases between.